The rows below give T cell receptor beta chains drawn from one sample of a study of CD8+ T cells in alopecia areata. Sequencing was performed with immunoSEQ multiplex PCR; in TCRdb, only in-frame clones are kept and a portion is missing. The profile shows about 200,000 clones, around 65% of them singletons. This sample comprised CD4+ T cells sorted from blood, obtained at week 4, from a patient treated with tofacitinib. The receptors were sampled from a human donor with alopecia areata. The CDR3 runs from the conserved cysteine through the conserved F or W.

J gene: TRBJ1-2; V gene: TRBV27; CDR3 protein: CASSLSGANYGYTF
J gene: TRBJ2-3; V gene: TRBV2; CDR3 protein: CASSEAGGLDTQYF
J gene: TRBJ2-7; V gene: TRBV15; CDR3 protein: CATSRANYRGSSYEQYF
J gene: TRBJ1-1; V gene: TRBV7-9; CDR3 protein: CASSLHFTNTEAFF
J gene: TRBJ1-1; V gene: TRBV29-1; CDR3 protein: CSAQGQGTEAFF
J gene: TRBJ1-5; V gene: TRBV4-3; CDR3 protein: CASSGQGARQPQHF
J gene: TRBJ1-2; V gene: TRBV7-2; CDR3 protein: CASSRITGINYGYTF
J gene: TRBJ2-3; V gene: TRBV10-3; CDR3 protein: CAISEQASTDTQYF
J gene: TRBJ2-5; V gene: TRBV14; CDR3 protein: CASSQKKVDSLYQETQYF
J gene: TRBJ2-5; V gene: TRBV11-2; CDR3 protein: CASRRPGTTRQETQYF
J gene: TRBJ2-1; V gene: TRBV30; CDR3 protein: CAWSALLGSYNEQFF
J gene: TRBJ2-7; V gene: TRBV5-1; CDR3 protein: CASSLLSGGGEQYF
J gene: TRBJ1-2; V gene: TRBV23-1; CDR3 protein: CAKGQKRYYGYTF
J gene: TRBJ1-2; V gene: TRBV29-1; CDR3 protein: CSVGSANYGYTF
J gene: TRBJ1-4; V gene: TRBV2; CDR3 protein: CATYSRNEKLFF
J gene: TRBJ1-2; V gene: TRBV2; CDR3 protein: CASGQSNYGYTF
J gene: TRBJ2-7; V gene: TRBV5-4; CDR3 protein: CASSLQGYSYEQYF
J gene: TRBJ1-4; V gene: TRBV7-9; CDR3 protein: CASSLSNLGSEKLFF